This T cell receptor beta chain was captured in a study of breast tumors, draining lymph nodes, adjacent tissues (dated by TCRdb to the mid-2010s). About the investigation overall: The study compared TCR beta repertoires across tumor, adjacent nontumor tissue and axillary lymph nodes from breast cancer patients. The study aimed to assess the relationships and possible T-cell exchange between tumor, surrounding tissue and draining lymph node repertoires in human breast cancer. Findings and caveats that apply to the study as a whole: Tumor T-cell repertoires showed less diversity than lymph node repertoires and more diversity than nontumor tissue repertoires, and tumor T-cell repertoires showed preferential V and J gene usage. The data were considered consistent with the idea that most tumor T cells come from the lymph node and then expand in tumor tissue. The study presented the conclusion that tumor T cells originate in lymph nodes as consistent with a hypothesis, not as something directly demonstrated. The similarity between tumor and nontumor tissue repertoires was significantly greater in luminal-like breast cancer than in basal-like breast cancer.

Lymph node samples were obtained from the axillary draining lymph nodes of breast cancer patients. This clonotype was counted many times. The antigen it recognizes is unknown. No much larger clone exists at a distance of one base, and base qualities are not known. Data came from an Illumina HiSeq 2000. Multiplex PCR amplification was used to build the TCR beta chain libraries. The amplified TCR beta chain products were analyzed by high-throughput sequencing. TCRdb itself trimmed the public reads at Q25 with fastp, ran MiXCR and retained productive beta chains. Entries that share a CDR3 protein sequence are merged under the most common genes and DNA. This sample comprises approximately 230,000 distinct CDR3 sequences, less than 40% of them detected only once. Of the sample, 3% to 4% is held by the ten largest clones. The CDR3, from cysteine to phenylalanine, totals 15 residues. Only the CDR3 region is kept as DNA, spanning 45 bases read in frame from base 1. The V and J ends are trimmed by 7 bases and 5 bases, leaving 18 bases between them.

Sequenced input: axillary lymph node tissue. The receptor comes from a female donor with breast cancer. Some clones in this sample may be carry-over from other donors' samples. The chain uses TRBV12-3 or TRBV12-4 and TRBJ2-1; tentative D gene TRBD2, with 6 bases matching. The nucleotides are TGTGCCAGCACCCGAAGTGGGGGGAGCCACAATGAGCAGTTCTTC. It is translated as CASTRSGGSHNEQFF.